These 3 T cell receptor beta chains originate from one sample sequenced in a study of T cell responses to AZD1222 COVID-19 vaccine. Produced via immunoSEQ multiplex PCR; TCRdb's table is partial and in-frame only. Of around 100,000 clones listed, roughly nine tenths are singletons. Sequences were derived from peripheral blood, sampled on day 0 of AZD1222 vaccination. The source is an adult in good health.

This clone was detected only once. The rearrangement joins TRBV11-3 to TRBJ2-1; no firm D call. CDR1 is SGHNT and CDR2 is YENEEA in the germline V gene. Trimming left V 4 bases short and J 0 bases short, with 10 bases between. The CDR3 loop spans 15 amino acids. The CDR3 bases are TGTGCCAGCAGCTCCACTGGGAACTCCTACAATGAGCAGTTCTTC. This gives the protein CASSSTGNSYNEQFF.

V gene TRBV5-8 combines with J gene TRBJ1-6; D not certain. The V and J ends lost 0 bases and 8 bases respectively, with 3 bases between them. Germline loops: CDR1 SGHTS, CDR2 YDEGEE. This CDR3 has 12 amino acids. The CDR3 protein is CASSLGYSPLHF. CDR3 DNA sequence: TGTGCCAGCAGCTTGGGCTATTCACCCCTCCACTTT.

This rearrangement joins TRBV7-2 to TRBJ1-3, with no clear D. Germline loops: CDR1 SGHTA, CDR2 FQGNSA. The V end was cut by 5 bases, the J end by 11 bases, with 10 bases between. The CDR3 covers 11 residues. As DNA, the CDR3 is TGTGCCAGCAGCCTTCTGGGCCCCATATATTTT. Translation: CASSLLGPIYF.